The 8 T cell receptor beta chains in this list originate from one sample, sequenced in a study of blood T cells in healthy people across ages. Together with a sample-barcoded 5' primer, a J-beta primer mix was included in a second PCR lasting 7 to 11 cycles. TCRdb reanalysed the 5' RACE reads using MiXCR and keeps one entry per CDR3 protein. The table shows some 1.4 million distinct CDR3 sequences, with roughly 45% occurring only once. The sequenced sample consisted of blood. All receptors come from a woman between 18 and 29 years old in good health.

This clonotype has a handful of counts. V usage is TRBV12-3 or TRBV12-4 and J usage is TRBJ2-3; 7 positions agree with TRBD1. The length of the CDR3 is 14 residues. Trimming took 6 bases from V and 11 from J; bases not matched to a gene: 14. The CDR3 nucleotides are TGTGCCAGCAGCCACAGGGGCGACCACCAAAAGCAGTATTTT. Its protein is CASSHRGDHQKQYF.

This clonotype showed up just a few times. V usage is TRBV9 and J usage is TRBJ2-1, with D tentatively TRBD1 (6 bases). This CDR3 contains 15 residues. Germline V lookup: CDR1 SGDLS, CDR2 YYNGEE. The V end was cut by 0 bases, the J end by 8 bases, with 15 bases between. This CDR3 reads CASSVDEQGYYEQFF. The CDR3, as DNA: TGTGCCAGCAGCGTAGACGAACAGGGTTATTATGAGCAGTTCTTC. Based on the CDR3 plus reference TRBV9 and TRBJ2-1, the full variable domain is DSGVTQTPKHLITATGQRVTLRCSPRSGDLSVYWYQQSLDQGLQFLIQYYNGEERAKGNILERFSAQQFPDLHSELNLSSLELGDSALYFCASSVDEQGYYEQFFGPGTRLTVL.

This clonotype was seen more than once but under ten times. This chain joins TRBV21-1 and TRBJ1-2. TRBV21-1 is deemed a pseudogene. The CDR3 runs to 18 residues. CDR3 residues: CASSPSRGRPLLNYGYTF. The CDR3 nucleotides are TGTGCCAGCAGCCCAAGTAGGGGACGGCCCTTATTAAACTATGGCTACACCTTC.

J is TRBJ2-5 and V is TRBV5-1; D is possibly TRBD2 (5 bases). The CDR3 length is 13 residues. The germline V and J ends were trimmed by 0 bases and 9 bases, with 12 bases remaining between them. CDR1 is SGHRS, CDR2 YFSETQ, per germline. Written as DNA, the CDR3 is TGCGCCAGCAGCTTGGAGTCCGGGAATGCCCAGTACTTC. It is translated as CASSLESGNAQYF.

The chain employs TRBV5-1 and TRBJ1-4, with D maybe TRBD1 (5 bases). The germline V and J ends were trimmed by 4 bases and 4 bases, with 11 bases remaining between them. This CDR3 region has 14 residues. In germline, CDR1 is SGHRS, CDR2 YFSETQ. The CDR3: CASSPDSYNEKLFF. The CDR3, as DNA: TGCGCCAGCAGCCCAGACAGCTATAATGAAAAACTGTTTTTT.

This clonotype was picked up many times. CDR3 bases: TGTGCCAGCCGTCTACGAGAAGGGGGCGATACGCAGTATTTT. This gives the protein CASRLREGGDTQYF. This chain connects TRBV6-2 or TRBV6-3 to TRBJ2-3, with 7 bases fitting TRBD1. The CDR3 length is 14 residues. After removal of 8 bases from V and 6 bases from J, the junction contained 11 bases not matched to a gene. Per the germline V gene, CDR1 is MNHEY and CDR2 is SVGEGT.

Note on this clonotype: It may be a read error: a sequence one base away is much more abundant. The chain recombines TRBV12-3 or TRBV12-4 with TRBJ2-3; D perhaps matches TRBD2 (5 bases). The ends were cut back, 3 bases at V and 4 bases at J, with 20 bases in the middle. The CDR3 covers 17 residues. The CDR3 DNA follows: TGTGCCAGCAGTTTCATTGGGTCGACGGGGATAGCAGATACGCAGTATTTT. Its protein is CASSFIGSTGIADTQYF.

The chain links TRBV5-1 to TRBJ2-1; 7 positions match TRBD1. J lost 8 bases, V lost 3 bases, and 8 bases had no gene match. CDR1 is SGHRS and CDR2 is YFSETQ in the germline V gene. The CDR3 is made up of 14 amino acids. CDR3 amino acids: CASSWGTEVDEQFF. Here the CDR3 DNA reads TGCGCCAGCAGCTGGGGGACAGAGGTAGATGAGCAGTTCTTC.